Listed here are 27 T cell receptor beta chains from one sample, sequenced in a study of PD-1 blockade in mismatch repair-deficient tumors. Repertoires were generated with immunoSEQ multiplex PCR, while TCRdb's copy carries only in-frame clones and drops some. This sample carries 30,000 to 45,000 clones, roughly 81% of them seen once, and the ten largest clones take roughly 3.9%. The specimen comprised peripheral blood, sampled less than 95 weeks after starting pembrolizumab. The receptors shown here come from an adult with mismatch repair-deficient cancer.

The CDR3 DNA follows: TGTGCCAGCAGTGAAACCCGCGGGACAGCGAACACCATATATTTT. Translated: CASSETRGTANTIYF. The chain is built from TRBV25-1 and TRBJ1-3; 7 positions agree with TRBD1. Germline values: CDR1 MGHDK, CDR2 SYGVNS. V shed 2 bases and J 7 bases; nucleotides not matched to a gene: 8. This CDR3 is built from 15 residues.

The chain joins TRBV5-4 to TRBJ2-2; tentative D call: TRBD1 (7 bases). CDR1 and CDR2 from the germline V gene are SGHNT and YYREEE (reference sequence). V lost 4 bases, J lost 5 bases, and 15 bases lay in between. There are 15 residues in the CDR3. The CDR3: CASSAGQTMTGELFF. The CDR3 DNA follows: TGTGCCAGCAGCGCGGGACAGACGATGACCGGGGAGCTGTTTTTT.

The chain links TRBV27 to TRBJ1-2; TRBD1 aligns across 7 bases. CDR1 MNHEY and CDR2 SMNVEV come from the germline V gene (reference sequence). The V gene end was trimmed by 6 bases and the J gene end by 4 bases; junction bases not matched to a gene: 14. This CDR3 comprises 16 residues. The CDR3 reads CASRPLEGAKSYGYTF. Written as DNA, the CDR3 is TGTGCCAGCAGACCGTTAGAGGGGGCGAAAAGCTATGGCTACACCTTC.

This chain uses TRBV5-5 with TRBJ1-2; 10 bases align to TRBD1. Germline loops: CDR1 SGHKS, CDR2 YYEKEE (reference sequence). CDR3 length: 14 residues. J was trimmed by 1 base and V by 3 bases; bases with no gene match: 0. In DNA form, the CDR3 reads TGTGCCAGCAGCTGGACAGGGGGTAACTATGGCTACACCTTC. It specifies CASSWTGGNYGYTF.

The rearrangement joins TRBV5-8 to TRBJ1-4; tentative D call: TRBD1 (5 bases). V dropped 5 bases and J dropped 4 bases, with 15 bases sitting between them. Germline assignment: CDR1 SGHTS and CDR2 YDEGEE. CDR3 size: 15 residues. This CDR3 is CASSPSGTHNEKLFF. CDR3 sequence (DNA): TGTGCCAGCAGTCCATCCGGGACCCATAATGAAAAACTGTTTTTT.

The CDR3 loop reads CASSSTGVQDEKLFF. In DNA, the CDR3 is TGTGCCAGCAGCTCCACCGGGGTCCAGGATGAAAAACTGTTTTTT. The chain has TRBV11-2 and TRBJ1-4; D is uncertain. The length of the CDR3 is 15 residues. The ends were cut back, 4 bases at V and 6 bases at J, with 15 bases in the middle. The germline V gene encodes CDR1 SGHAT and CDR2 FQNNGV.

V is TRBV11-2 and J is TRBJ1-4; 8 bases match TRBD1. There are 16 residues in the CDR3. Germline lookup yields CDR1 SGHAT and CDR2 FQNNGV. V was pared by 5 bases and J by 3 bases, with 8 bases of the junction left unmatched. This CDR3 is CASSLIRGLANEKLFF. As DNA, the CDR3 is TGTGCCAGCAGCCTCATCAGGGGGCTAGCTAATGAAAAACTGTTTTTT.

This sequence joins TRBV11-1 and TRBJ2-2; D is perhaps TRBD1 (5 bases). CDR1 SGHAT and CDR2 FQDESV come from the germline V gene (reference sequence). V was shortened by 4 bases and J by 3 bases, with 9 bases between the two germline ends. CDR3 length: 14 amino acids. The CDR3 DNA sequence: TGTGCCAGCAGCTCTGACAGATACACCGGGGAGCTGTTTTTT. Protein: CASSSDRYTGELFF.

The V call is TRBV5-4, the J call TRBJ1-1; 8 nucleotides line up with TRBD1. Germline values: CDR1 SGHNT, CDR2 YYREEE (reference sequence). With 3 bases clipped from V and 14 bases from J, the junction kept 9 bases outside the gene matches. The CDR3 has 12 amino acids. CDR3 nucleotides: TGTGCCAGCAGCTCGGGACAGGAAATCGACTTCTTT. It encodes CASSSGQEIDFF.

The chain combines TRBV19 with TRBJ2-1; maybe TRBD2 (5 bases). V was cut by 1 base and J by 7 bases, with 17 bases left in between. The germline gives CDR1 LNHDA, CDR2 SQIVND (reference sequence). CDR3 length: 16 residues. CDR3 sequence reads: CASSIVGLRALNEQFF. DNA of the CDR3: TGTGCCAGTAGTATAGTTGGACTTCGGGCTTTGAATGAGCAGTTCTTC. The full variable domain, with the rest looked up from reference TRBV19 and TRBJ2-1, is DGGITQSPKYLFRKEGQNVTLSCEQNLNHDAMYWYRQDPGQGLRLIYYSQIVNDFQKGDIAEGYSVSREKKESFPLTVTSAQKNPTAFYLCASSIVGLRALNEQFFGPGTRLTVL.

The V call is TRBV27, the J call TRBJ2-5; TRBD2 matches at 10 bases. The CDR3 has 14 residues. CDR1 and CDR2 (germline): MNHEY, SMNVEV (reference sequence). J was trimmed by 2 bases and V by 7 bases; bases with no gene match: 4. Here the CDR3 DNA reads TGTGCCAGCACCCTTAGCGGGAGGCAAGAGACCCAGTACTTC. This gives the protein CASTLSGRQETQYF.

V usage is TRBV5-4 and J usage is TRBJ1-2, with D unresolved. V was cut by 5 bases and J by 2 bases, with 13 bases left in between. This CDR3 region has 14 residues. Germline-derived CDR1 and CDR2 are SGHNT and YYREEE (reference sequence). The CDR3 sequence is CASREEDWNYGYTF. The DNA for the CDR3 is TGTGCCAGCAGGGAAGAGGACTGGAACTATGGCTACACCTTC.

The chain uses TRBV11-2 and TRBJ2-2, with D perhaps TRBD2 (6 bases). Trimming removed 5 bases from V and 5 bases from J, with 15 bases in between. In germline, CDR1 is SGHAT, CDR2 FQNNGV. The length of the CDR3 is 15 residues. The CDR3 loop is CASSPPFGGTGELFF. The CDR3, as DNA: TGTGCCAGCAGCCCCCCTTTCGGGGGTACCGGGGAGCTGTTTTTT.

The rearrangement links TRBV7-8 to TRBJ2-7, with a weak D call TRBD2 (6 bases). CDR1 and CDR2 (germline): SGHVS, FQNEAQ. The CDR3 totals 13 residues. V lost 1 base and J 6 bases, leaving 10 bases between the germline ends. Written as DNA, the CDR3 is TGTGCCAGCAGCTTAGGGCGGGATCTCGAGCAGTACTTC. The encoded protein is CASSLGRDLEQYF.

This chain links TRBV4-3 with TRBJ2-7, with 8 bases that match TRBD1. Trimming at V came to 1 base and at J to 3 bases, leaving 2 bases not matched to a gene. This CDR3 spans 14 amino acids. CDR1 and CDR2 from the germline V gene are LGHNA and YSLEER. CDR3 sequence (DNA): TGCGCCAGCAGCCAAGGACAGGGGAACTACGAGCAGTACTTC. As protein: CASSQGQGNYEQYF.

The chain joins TRBV28 to TRBJ2-7; 11 nucleotides agree with TRBD2. J gave up 6 bases and V 5 bases, and 6 bases lay outside the gene matches. This CDR3 region has 14 residues. In germline, CDR1 is MDHEN, CDR2 SYDVKM. CDR3 protein: CASSEASGRTEQYF. CDR3 nucleotide sequence: TGTGCCAGCAGTGAGGCTAGCGGGAGGACCGAGCAGTACTTC.

V usage is TRBV28 and J usage is TRBJ1-2, with D maybe TRBD1 (5 bases). Germline-derived CDR1 and CDR2 are MDHEN and SYDVKM. CDR3 length: 13 amino acids. Trimming took off 2 bases at V and 7 bases at J, with 11 bases between the two ends. CDR3 in DNA: TGTGCCAGCAGTTTAGAGGGGCTAGGTGGCTACACCTTC. This gives the protein CASSLEGLGGYTF.

This rearrangement joins TRBV16 to TRBJ1-1; D not certain. V lost 4 bases to trimming and J lost 1 base, with 13 bases between them. The germline CDR1 and CDR2 sequences are KGHSY and FQNENV. The CDR3 consists of 15 residues. This CDR3 reads CASSLPGLANTEAFF. CDR3 DNA: TGTGCCAGCAGCCTTCCGGGGTTAGCGAACACTGAAGCTTTCTTT.

CDR3 residues: CSVEEGTNQPQHF. Here the CDR3 DNA reads TGCAGCGTTGAAGAAGGGACCAATCAGCCCCAGCATTTT. This rearrangement joins TRBV29-1 to TRBJ1-5; tentative D call: TRBD1 (5 bases). Germline V gene sequence: CDR1 SQVTM, CDR2 ANQGSEA. The V and J ends lost 0 bases and 3 bases respectively, with 6 bases between them. The CDR3 has 13 amino acids.

This chain links TRBV7-3 with TRBJ1-2, with TRBD1 identical over 8 bases. Losses at the gene ends were 6 bases for V and 5 bases for J; bases not matched to a gene: 5. The CDR3 sequence is 13 residues long. Germline assignment: CDR1 SGHTA and CDR2 FQGTGA. The DNA for the CDR3 is TGTGCCAGCAGTCAACAGGGGGGATATGGCTACACCTTC. Protein product: CASSQQGGYGYTF.

The V gene is TRBV4-2, the J gene TRBJ1-4; D gene uncertain. V was clipped by 4 bases and J by 7 bases, with 10 bases between them. Germline lookup yields CDR1 LGHNA and CDR2 YNFKEQ. CDR3 length equals 13 residues. The CDR3: CASSPINGEKLFF. CDR3 DNA sequence: TGTGCCAGCAGCCCAATCAACGGTGAAAAACTGTTTTTT.

This clone was counted only a few times. This chain uses TRBV4-1 with TRBJ1-2, with D unresolved. Germline CDR1 is MGHRA and CDR2 is YSYEKL. V gave up 0 bases and J gave up 5 bases, with 13 bases separating them. This CDR3 contains 15 residues. CDR3 region: CASSQDPRQIYGYTF. As DNA, the CDR3 is TGCGCCAGCAGCCAAGACCCTCGGCAGATATATGGCTACACCTTC.

The J gene is TRBJ2-1, the V gene TRBV7-3; 11 bases line up with TRBD2. The length of the CDR3 is 15 residues. Germline V gives CDR1 SGHTA, CDR2 FQGTGA. V was clipped by 1 base and J by 9 bases; unmatched bases: 5. The CDR3 spells CASSLIAGGGTEQFF. The CDR3, as DNA: TGTGCCAGCAGCTTAATAGCGGGAGGGGGTACTGAGCAGTTCTTC.

This clone has a single count. In DNA form, the CDR3 reads TGTGCCAGCAGTTTAAAGGTTGGACAGCTCTCCTACACCTTC. It translates to CASSLKVGQLSYTF. This chain connects TRBV27 to TRBJ1-2; possibly TRBD1 for D (6 bases). V was cut by 2 bases and J by 10 bases, with 17 bases left in between. The CDR3 totals 14 residues. The germline V gene has CDR1 MNHEY and CDR2 SMNVEV (reference sequence).

This sequence joins TRBV5-1 and TRBJ2-4, with D possibly called TRBD1 or TRBD2 (6 bases each). The CDR3 consists of 15 residues. Germline CDR1 SGHRS, CDR2 YFSETQ. V was pared by 0 bases and J by 6 bases, with 13 bases between. CDR3 region: CASSLDGGRGNIQYF. The CDR3 bases are TGCGCCAGCAGCTTGGACGGGGGCAGGGGAAACATTCAGTACTTC.

The chain uses TRBV30 and TRBJ1-1, with D hard to call. CDR3 length equals 11 residues. The germline V gene has CDR1 GTSNPN and CDR2 SVGIG (reference sequence). The germline V and J ends were trimmed by 6 bases and 1 base, with 6 bases remaining between them. The CDR3 bases are TGTGCCTGTGAGAGGAACACTGAAGCTTTCTTT. Its protein is CACERNTEAFF. The entire variable domain, with the rest obtained from reference TRBV30 and TRBJ1-1, is as follows: SQTIHQWPATLVQPVGSPLSLECTVEGTSNPNLYWYRQAAGRGLQLLFYSVGIGQISSEVPQNLSASRPQDRQFILSSKKLLLSDSGFYLCACERNTEAFFGQGTRLTVV.

This rearrangement joins TRBV6-6 to TRBJ2-7; weak D call: TRBD2 (6 bases). Germline V gene data show CDR1 as MNHNY and CDR2 as SVGAGI (reference sequence). The CDR3 loop spans 14 amino acids. V was pared by 0 bases and J by 3 bases, with 9 bases between. The CDR3 DNA sequence: TGTGCCAGCAGTTACTCTCTCGGGGGCTACGAGCAGTACTTC. Translated: CASSYSLGGYEQYF.